This TCR beta chain was recovered during a study of cytomegalovirus exposure and HLA in healthy donors. Primers for the PCR totalled 60 Vbeta and 13 Jbeta. Assay used: immunoSEQ multiplex PCR; TCRdb lists only in-frame clones, some missing. The top ten hold approximately 8.9% of the sample, which has 76,000 or so clones, nearly 80% seen once. There are 13 residues in the CDR3. The ends were cut back, 7 bases at V and 0 bases at J, with 10 bases in the middle. CDR1 is SQVTM and CDR2 is ANQGSEA in the germline V gene. This rearrangement joins TRBV29-1 to TRBJ1-3; D is perhaps TRBD1 (5 bases). The sequenced material came from PBMCs. This receptor was identified in a woman in her thirties or forties in good health and CMV-seropositive. CDR3 residues: CSGGGSSGNTIYF. CDR3 bases: TGCAGCGGCGGGGGGAGCTCTGGAAACACCATATATTTT. Combining the CDR3 with reference TRBV29-1 and TRBJ1-3 gives the whole variable domain SAVISQKPSRDICQRGTSLTIQCQVDSQVTMMFWYRQQPGQSLTLIATANQGSEATYESGFVIDKFPISRPNLTFSTLTVSNMSPEDSSIYLCSGGGSSGNTIYFGEGSWLTVV.